The clone carrying this T cell receptor (beta chain) was detected ten times or more. Every bit of the isolated RNA underwent reverse transcription, so sequencing read expressed TCRB transcripts. Here immunoSEQ multiplex PCR was the method, and the copy in TCRdb shows in-frame clones only, minus some. This sample has around 190,000 clones; approximately 13% occur once, and the top ten carry less than 0.7%. This sample was included in a study of beta chain features in type 1 diabetes. Across the whole study: Sorted cells from all samples, numbering some 99,000,000, were examined.

This CDR3 has 14 amino acids. Germline loops: CDR1 LNHDA, CDR2 SQIVND (reference sequence). The V end was cut by 3 bases, the J end by 11 bases, with 19 bases between. Every participating donor gave one draw, a heparinised blood sample averaging around 0.11 L. Isolation of CD4+ naive, central memory, regulatory and stem cell-like memory cells was achieved by sorting via CD45RO/CCR7/CD25/CD127/CD95/CD27. The sequence derives from a woman under 30 in good health. V and J are TRBV19 and TRBJ1-1; D perhaps matches TRBD1 (5 bases). The sample comprised central memory CD4+ T cells from blood. The CDR3 DNA reads as TGTGCCAGTAGTATCCCCAACCAGGGCCACTCCGCTTTCTTT. It encodes CASSIPNQGHSAFF.